This TCR beta chain came from a study of cytomegalovirus exposure and HLA in healthy donors. Study results and limitations: One variant, a missense change in DCLRE1C, was linked in a later analysis to TCR beta V- and J-gene trimming.

Comments on this clone: Its matching antigen is unknown.

CDR1 and CDR2 (germline): SGHKS, YYEKEE (reference sequence). The CDR3 is 14 residues long. Unmatched junction bases numbered 9, after V lost 3 bases and J lost 9 bases. The PCR contained 60 Vbeta and 13 Jbeta primers. Some clones are missing from TCRdb's copy, which holds only in-frame ones; the method was immunoSEQ multiplex PCR. There are 130,000 to 150,000 clones in the sample; roughly three quarters occur only once, and under 4.5% lies in the top ten. The specimen sequenced was PBMCs. The V call is TRBV5-5, the J call TRBJ2-1; 7 nucleotides line up with TRBD2. This clonotype originated in a man aged 18 to 30 in good health and CMV-seronegative. The CDR3 spells CASSWGGRRGEQFF. The CDR3 DNA sequence: TGTGCCAGCAGCTGGGGAGGGAGGCGCGGTGAGCAGTTCTTC.